The next 11 T cell receptor beta chains were all read from a single sample in a study of graft-versus-host responses after intestinal transplantation. Antigens of these TCRs are unknown. Assay: immunoSEQ multiplex PCR; the TCRdb copy retains only in-frame clones and omits some. The sample has 55,000 to 85,000 clones, roughly 90% seen once. This specimen was unstimulated CD8+ T cells sorted from spleen or lymph node cells, taken before intestinal transplant. The receptors here all came from a human donor who received an intestinal transplant.

The DNA for the CDR3 is TGTGCCATCAGTGGGAAAAGACTGGCGACTGGAAACACCATATATTTT. Its protein is CAISGKRLATGNTIYF. The J gene is TRBJ1-3, the V gene TRBV10-3; D call uncertain. The germline CDR1 and CDR2 sequences are ENHRY and SYGVKD. The V gene lost 4 bases and the J gene lost 2 bases, with 15 bases spanning the gap. This CDR3 has 16 residues.

V usage is TRBV10-2 and J usage is TRBJ1-4; tentative D call: TRBD1 (5 bases). The V and J ends lost 6 bases and 3 bases respectively, with 14 bases between them. The CDR3 spans 15 residues. CDR1 WSHSY and CDR2 SAAADI come from the germline V gene. The chain's CDR3 is CASRETGDPNEKLFF. The CDR3 DNA sequence: TGCGCCAGCAGGGAAACAGGAGATCCTAATGAAAAACTGTTTTTT.

The CDR3 nucleotides read TGTGCCATCGGGGGACTAGCGGGAGATTCTGGGGCCAACGTCCTGACTTTC. As protein: CAIGGLAGDSGANVLTF. V gene TRBV10-3 combines with J gene TRBJ2-6; 14 bases line up with TRBD2. Germline V gene data show CDR1 as ENHRY and CDR2 as SYGVKD. The V and J ends lost 8 bases and 1 base, in that order; junction bases with no gene match: 4. CDR3 length: 17 amino acids.

This clone was detected a few times. This chain joins TRBV6-4 and TRBJ1-4; D gene uncertain. V lost 4 bases to trimming and J lost 0 bases, with 9 bases between them. The germline V gene has CDR1 MRHNA and CDR2 SNTAGT. This CDR3 is 15 amino acids long. CDR3 nucleotides: TGTGCCAGCAGTGGCAGTCATCCAACTAATGAAAAACTGTTTTTT. This codes for CASSGSHPTNEKLFF.

The chain employs TRBV6-1 and TRBJ1-3; D is undetermined. CDR1 and CDR2 from the germline V gene are MNHNS and SASEGT. V was shortened by 6 bases and J by 2 bases, with 8 bases between the two germline ends. This CDR3 region has 13 residues. As DNA, the CDR3 is TGTGCCAGCAGCGGGGTGACTGGAAACACCATATATTTT. As protein: CASSGVTGNTIYF.

This chain links TRBV2 with TRBJ1-1; D is perhaps TRBD1 (6 bases). The CDR3 totals 15 residues. The germline V gene has CDR1 SNHLY and CDR2 FYNNEI. Trimming took off 4 bases at V and 1 base at J, with 13 bases between the two ends. In DNA, the CDR3 is TGTGCCAGCAGTGGCCCGACAGGAAAGAACACTGAAGCTTTCTTT. Protein sequence: CASSGPTGKNTEAFF.

The chain employs TRBV6-1 and TRBJ2-7; the match to TRBD1 covers 7 bases. Per the germline V gene, CDR1 is MNHNS and CDR2 is SASEGT. CDR3 length: 15 amino acids. J gave up 3 bases and V 1 base, and 6 bases lay outside the gene matches. For the CDR3, the DNA is TGTGCCAGCAGTGAAGAGGGGGCCGCAAGCTACGAGCAGTACTTC. As protein: CASSEEGAASYEQYF.

This chain joins TRBV6-4 and TRBJ2-3, with TRBD2 matching 12 bases. Germline V gene data show CDR1 as MRHNA and CDR2 as SNTAGT. The length of the CDR3 is 15 residues. The trim removed 4 bases at V and 7 bases at J, leaving 6 bases unmatched. The DNA for the CDR3 is TGTGCCAGCAGTGTCTCTAGCGGGGGGGCCAATACGCAGTATTTT. This translates into CASSVSSGGANTQYF.

This chain uses TRBV5-1 with TRBJ2-7; TRBD2 might be the D (6 bases). CDR1 is SGHRS and CDR2 is YFSETQ in the germline V gene. Trimming removed 0 bases from V and 6 bases from J, with 13 bases in between. The CDR3 is 14 residues long. The CDR3 spells CASSLALGEVEQYF. The DNA for the CDR3 is TGCGCCAGCAGCTTGGCCTTGGGGGAGGTCGAGCAGTACTTC.

A single count supports this clone. This rearrangement joins TRBV6-1 to TRBJ1-1, with D possibly being TRBD1 (6 bases). V lost 7 bases and J 6 bases, leaving 15 bases between the germline ends. The V gene's germline CDR1 is MNHNS and CDR2 SASEGT. This CDR3 is built from 13 residues. CDR3 coding DNA: TGTGCCAGCACAGGGGACTATATCTCTGAAGCTTTCTTT. Encoded protein: CASTGDYISEAFF.

The chain is built from TRBV7-9 and TRBJ2-7; D remains ambiguous. V was clipped by 2 bases and J by 2 bases, with 13 bases between them. The CDR3 runs to 15 residues. The germline V gene has CDR1 SEHNR and CDR2 FQNEAQ (reference sequence). CDR3 DNA: TGTGCCAGCAGCTTACCTACCGGTCCGGCCTACGAGCAGTACTTC. It codes for CASSLPTGPAYEQYF.